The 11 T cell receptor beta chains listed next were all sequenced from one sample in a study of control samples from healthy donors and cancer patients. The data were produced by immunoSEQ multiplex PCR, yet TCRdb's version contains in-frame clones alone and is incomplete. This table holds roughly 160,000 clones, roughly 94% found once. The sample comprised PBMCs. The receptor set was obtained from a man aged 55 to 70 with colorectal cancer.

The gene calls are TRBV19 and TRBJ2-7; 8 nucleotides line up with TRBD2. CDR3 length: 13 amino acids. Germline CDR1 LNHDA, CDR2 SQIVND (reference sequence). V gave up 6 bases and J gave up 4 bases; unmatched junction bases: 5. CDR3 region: CASRAGERYEQYF. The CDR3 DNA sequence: TGTGCCAGTAGAGCGGGGGAGAGGTACGAGCAGTACTTC.

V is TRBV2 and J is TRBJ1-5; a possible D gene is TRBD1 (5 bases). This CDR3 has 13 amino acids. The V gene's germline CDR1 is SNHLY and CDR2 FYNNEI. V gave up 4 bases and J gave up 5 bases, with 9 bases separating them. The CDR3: CASSGDVYQPQHF. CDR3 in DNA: TGTGCCAGCAGTGGGGACGTCTATCAGCCCCAGCATTTT. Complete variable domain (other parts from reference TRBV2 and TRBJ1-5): EPEVTQTPSHQVTQMGQEVILRCVPISNHLYFYWYRQILGQKVEFLVSFYNNEISEKSEIFDDQFSVERPDGSNFTLKIRSTKLEDSAMYFCASSGDVYQPQHFGDGTRLSIL.

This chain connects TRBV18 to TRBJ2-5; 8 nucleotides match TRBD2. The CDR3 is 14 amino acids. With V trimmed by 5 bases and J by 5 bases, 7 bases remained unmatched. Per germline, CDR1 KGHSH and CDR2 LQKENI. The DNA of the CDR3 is TGTGCCAGCTCAACGGGACTAGTTAGTGAGACCCAGTACTTC. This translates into CASSTGLVSETQYF.

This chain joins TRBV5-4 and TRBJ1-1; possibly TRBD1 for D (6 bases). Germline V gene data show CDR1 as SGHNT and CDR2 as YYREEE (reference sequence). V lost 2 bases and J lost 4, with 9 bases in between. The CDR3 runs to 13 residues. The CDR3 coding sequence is TGTGCCAGCAGCTTACAGGGTGCCACTGAAGCTTTCTTT. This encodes CASSLQGATEAFF. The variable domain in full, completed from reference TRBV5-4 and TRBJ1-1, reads ETGVTQSPTHLIKTRGQQVTLRCSSQSGHNTVSWYQQALGQGPQFIFQYYREEENGRGNFPPRFSGLQFPNYSSELNVNALELDDSALYLCASSLQGATEAFFGQGTRLTVV.

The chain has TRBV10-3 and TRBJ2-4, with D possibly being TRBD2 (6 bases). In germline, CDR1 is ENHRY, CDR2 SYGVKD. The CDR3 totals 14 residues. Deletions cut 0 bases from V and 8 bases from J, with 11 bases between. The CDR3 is CAISESEGTHIQYF. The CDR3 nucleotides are TGTGCCATCAGTGAGTCGGAGGGGACGCACATTCAGTACTTC.

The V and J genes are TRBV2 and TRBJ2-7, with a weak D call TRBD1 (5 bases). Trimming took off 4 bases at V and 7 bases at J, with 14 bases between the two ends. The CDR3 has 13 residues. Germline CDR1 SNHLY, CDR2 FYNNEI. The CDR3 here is CASSGTIIGEQYF. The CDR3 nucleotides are TGTGCCAGCAGTGGGACAATAATCGGAGAGCAGTACTTC.

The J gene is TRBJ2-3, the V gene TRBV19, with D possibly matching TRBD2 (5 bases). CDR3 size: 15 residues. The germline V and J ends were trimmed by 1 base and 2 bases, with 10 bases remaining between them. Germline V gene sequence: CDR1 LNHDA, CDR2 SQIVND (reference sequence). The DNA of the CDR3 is TGTGCCAGTAGTATAGCACACGGGGTCACAGATACGCAGTATTTT. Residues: CASSIAHGVTDTQYF. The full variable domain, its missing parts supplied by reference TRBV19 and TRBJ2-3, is DGGITQSPKYLFRKEGQNVTLSCEQNLNHDAMYWYRQDPGQGLRLIYYSQIVNDFQKGDIAEGYSVSREKKESFPLTVTSAQKNPTAFYLCASSIAHGVTDTQYFGPGTRLTVL.

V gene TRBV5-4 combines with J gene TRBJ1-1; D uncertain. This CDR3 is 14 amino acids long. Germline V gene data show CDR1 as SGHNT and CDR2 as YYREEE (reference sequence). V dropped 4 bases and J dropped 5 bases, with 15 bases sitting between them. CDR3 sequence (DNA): TGTGCCAGCAGCCTCCCGATGGGAGGAACTGAAGCTTTCTTT. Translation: CASSLPMGGTEAFF.

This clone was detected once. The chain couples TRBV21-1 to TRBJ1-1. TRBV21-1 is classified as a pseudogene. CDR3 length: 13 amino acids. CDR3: CAPGILENTEAFF. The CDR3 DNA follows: TGTGCCCCGGGGATCCTCGAGAACACTGAAGCTTTCTTT.

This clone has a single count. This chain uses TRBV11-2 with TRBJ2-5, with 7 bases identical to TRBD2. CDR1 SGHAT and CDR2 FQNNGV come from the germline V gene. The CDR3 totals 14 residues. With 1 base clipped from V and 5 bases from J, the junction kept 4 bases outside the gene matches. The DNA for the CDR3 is TGTGCCAGCAGCTTAGCTGGGGGAGGGGAGACCCAGTACTTC. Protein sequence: CASSLAGGGETQYF.

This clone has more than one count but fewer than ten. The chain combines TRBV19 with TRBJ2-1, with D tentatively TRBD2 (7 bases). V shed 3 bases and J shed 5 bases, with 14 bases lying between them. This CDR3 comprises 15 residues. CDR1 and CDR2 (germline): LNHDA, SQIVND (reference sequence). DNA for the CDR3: TGTGCCAGTAGTATTTTAGGGGGGGGGCACAATGAGCAGTTCTTC. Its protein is CASSILGGGHNEQFF. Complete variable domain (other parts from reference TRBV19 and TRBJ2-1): DGGITQSPKYLFRKEGQNVTLSCEQNLNHDAMYWYRQDPGQGLRLIYYSQIVNDFQKGDIAEGYSVSREKKESFPLTVTSAQKNPTAFYLCASSILGGGHNEQFFGPGTRLTVL.